Presented here are 4 T cell receptor beta chains from one specimen sequenced in a study of CD8 T cells in ankylosing spondylitis. The antigens of these receptors remain unknown. Study-level results: About 8 highly homologous variants formed a TCR beta motif that appeared characteristic of ankylosing spondylitis blood.

TCRdb re-called the 5' RACE reads with MiXCR, one entry per CDR3 protein. Among hundreds of thousands of distinct CDR3 sequences listed, about an eighth were seen once. The sequencing input was blood, either unsorted or a sorted T cell fraction (not recorded which). The receptors stem from a male donor with ankylosing spondylitis.

This clonotype turned up a few times. V and J are TRBV20-1 and TRBJ2-1, with 8 bases that match TRBD2. The CDR3 loop spans 15 amino acids. Germline assignment: CDR1 DFQATT and CDR2 SNEGSKA (reference sequence). J was trimmed by 5 bases and V by 3 bases; bases with no gene match: 9. CDR3 sequence: CSARDFAGGDNEQFF. The CDR3 region has the DNA TGCAGTGCTAGGGACTTTGCGGGAGGAGACAATGAGCAGTTCTTC.

The sample holds many counts of this clonotype. The chain joins TRBV7-2 to TRBJ2-3; D perhaps matches TRBD1 (5 bases). This CDR3 comprises 15 residues. CDR1 SGHTA and CDR2 FQGNSA come from the germline V gene. V was shortened by 1 base and J by 0 bases, with 8 bases between the two germline ends. CDR3 sequence: CASSLVGLSTDTQYF. CDR3 bases: TGTGCCAGCAGCTTAGTGGGGCTTAGCACAGATACGCAGTATTTT.

The sample holds many counts of this clonotype. The genes are TRBV5-1 and TRBJ1-6; D uncertain. Trimming took off 5 bases at V and 0 bases at J, with 9 bases between the two ends. Looked up from germline, CDR1 is SGHRS and CDR2 is YFSETQ. The CDR3 consists of 15 residues. In nucleotides, the CDR3 is TGCGCCAGCAGTCCAGGCGGCTCCTATAATTCACCCCTCCACTTT. Translating it yields CASSPGGSYNSPLHF.

This clonotype has just a few counts. This sequence joins TRBV20-1 and TRBJ2-1; TRBD2 matches at 8 bases. The V gene's germline CDR1 is DFQATT and CDR2 SNEGSKA (reference sequence). CDR3 size: 15 residues. Trimming at V came to 3 bases and at J to 9 bases, leaving 13 bases not matched to a gene. The CDR3 protein is CSARLTGTSRIEQFF. The CDR3 bases are TGCAGTGCTAGGCTAACCGGGACTAGTCGTATTGAGCAGTTCTTC.